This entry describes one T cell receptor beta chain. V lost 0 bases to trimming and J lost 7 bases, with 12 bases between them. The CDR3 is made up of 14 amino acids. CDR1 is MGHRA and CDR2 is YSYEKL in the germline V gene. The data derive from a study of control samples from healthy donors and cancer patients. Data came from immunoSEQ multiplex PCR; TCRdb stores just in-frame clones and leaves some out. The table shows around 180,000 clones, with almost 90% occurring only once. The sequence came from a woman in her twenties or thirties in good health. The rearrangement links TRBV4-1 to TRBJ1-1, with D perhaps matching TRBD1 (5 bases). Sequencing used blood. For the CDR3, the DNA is TGCGCCAGCAGCCAAGAAGGGTGGGGGAATGAAGCTTTCTTT. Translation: CASSQEGWGNEAFF.